This TCR beta chain was recovered during a study of shared clonotypes between healthy human individuals. Per the germline V gene, CDR1 is MNHNS and CDR2 is SASEGT. Trimming at V came to 3 bases and at J to 5 bases, leaving 7 bases not matched to a gene. The CDR3 is 15 amino acids. At a deep level, the assay was run. Profiled with immunoSEQ multiplex PCR; TCRdb holds only in-frame clones, not every one. The sample lists roughly 2.2 million clones, approximately 90% occurring once. The clonotype originates from a man aged 18 to 35 in good health. Some clones in this sample may be carry-over from other donors' samples. This chain joins TRBV6-1 and TRBJ2-5, with 9 positions matching TRBD1. The sequenced sample consisted of naive CD4+ T cells from PBMCs. As to subset: CD45RA+ positively selected. CDR3 sequence (DNA): TGTGCCAGCAGTGACCTGGACAGGGGTTGGGAGACCCAGTACTTC. Protein sequence: CASSDLDRGWETQYF.